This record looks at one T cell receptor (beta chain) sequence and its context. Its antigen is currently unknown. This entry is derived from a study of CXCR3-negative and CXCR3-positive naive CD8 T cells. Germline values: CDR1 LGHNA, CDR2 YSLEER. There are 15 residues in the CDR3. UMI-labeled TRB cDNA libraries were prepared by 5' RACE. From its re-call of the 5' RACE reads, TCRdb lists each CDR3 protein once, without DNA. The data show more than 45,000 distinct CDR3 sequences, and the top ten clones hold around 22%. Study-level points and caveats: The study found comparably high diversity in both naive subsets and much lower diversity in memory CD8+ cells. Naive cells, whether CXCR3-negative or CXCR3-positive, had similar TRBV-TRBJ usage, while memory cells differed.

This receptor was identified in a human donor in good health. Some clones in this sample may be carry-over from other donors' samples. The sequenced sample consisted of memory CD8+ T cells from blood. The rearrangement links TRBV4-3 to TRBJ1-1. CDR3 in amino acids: CASSLGLDGNTEAFF.